This T cell receptor (beta chain) was observed in a study of T cell responses to AZD1222 COVID-19 vaccine (dated by TCRdb to 2020 to 2022). About the study as a whole: TCR sequencing was performed for over 230 trial participants, of whom around 210 were given two doses of AZD1222 and around 25 were given two doses of MenACWY control vaccine. Trial participants were enrolled by age into subgroups of 18-55, 56-69 and 70-plus years, and about 150, 27 and 61 TCR-sequenced participants, respectively, were included in these subgroups.

The CDR3 goes from the cysteine to the phenylalanine over 15 residues. The entry retains the CDR3 DNA only, 45 bases that are in frame from base 1. Via the germline V gene (reference sequence), CDR1 is MNHNY and CDR2 SVGAGI. From V the trimming removes 8 bases and from J it removes 5 bases, while the gene matches leave 14 bases of the junction unaccounted for. The sample's time point label, in plain terms: baseline before first vaccination. What this sample's treatment or condition label stands for: meningococcal conjugate vaccine given as trial control. Samples from vaccinated people were obtained from the UK trials COV001 and COV002, which included a single-blind randomized controlled phase 2/3 trial of AZD1222 (ChAdOx1 nCoV-19) in healthy adults. For TCRbeta chain sequencing, PBMC samples from trial participants were taken at day 0 and at day 28 after the second dose. General study outcomes and caveats: CD4 TCRs associated with the vaccine covered the entire spike protein, and the dominant responses were in regions 160-218 and 743-854. Participants were mostly white British, with more females than males. The authors suggested clonal diversity may have been underestimated. The 56-69-year group was small, and its depth increase did not reach significance, likely because of low power. Nearly half of unique spike-specific TCRs reportedly recognized epitopes outside regions mutated in the B.1.351 and B.1.1.7 variants. A significant rise in spike-specific TCR breadth and depth was observed after two AZD1222 doses relative to day 0 and relative to MenACWY recipients. Only five or six AZD1222 recipients were SARS-CoV-2 seropositive at baseline, limiting conclusions about previously exposed vaccinees. Because no day 14 peak-response samples were available, repertoires were characterized only after the peak T cell response.

The CDR3 regions of human TCRbeta chains were analyzed by immunosequencing. The authors' pipeline ran thus. TCRs in the repertoires were compared against a reference library of SARS-CoV-2-specific TCRs that had been generated with the MIRA antigen-specificity platform. Breadth meant the fraction of unique TCRs that were SARS-CoV-2-associated, whereas depth meant the fraction of total T cells that were SARS-CoV-2-associated. Each spike-specific TCR was assigned to its reactive spike region and to a CD4 or CD8 class using the MIRA data. Log10-transformed breadth and depth values were compared by one-way ANOVA with Sidak's multiple comparisons tests. The immuneACCESS repertoire file appears here via TCRdb, limited to in-frame rearrangements. These files lack a portion of the clones; in checked studies, under half of the deficit traces to unresolved V genes, and the cause of the others is not known. V and J calls and clone size are as listed in that table; D and trimming were resolved from the DNA. For this sample there are about 120,000 clones; 80% to 90% appear just once. 3.9% of the sample comes from the top ten.

On this clone: The target of this receptor is not known. There are no base qualities to consult, and no much larger clone falls within one base.

The sample here was peripheral blood, taken on day 0 of MenACWY control vaccination. The TCR comes from an adult in good health. In this chain, TRBV6-6 is recombined with TRBJ2-7; the junction holds 8 bases that match TRBD1. The DNA is TGTGCCAGCGGCACTCAGACAGGGGTTGTTCACGAGCAGTACTTC. Its translation is CASGTQTGVVHEQYF.